The 11 T cell receptor beta chains below all came from one sample that was sequenced in a study of blood T cell repertoires in COVID-19. Produced via immunoSEQ multiplex PCR; TCRdb's table is partial and in-frame only. This sample has some 390,000 clones, with over 85% found just once. The sample comprised PBMCs or T cells enriched from blood (not recorded which). Source of these receptors: a woman in her twenties or thirties who had recovered from COVID-19.

For the CDR3, the DNA is TGTGCCAGCAGCTTAAGTCCGCAGGGAAACTCACCCCTCCACTTT. Amino acids: CASSLSPQGNSPLHF. V usage is TRBV7-8 and J usage is TRBJ1-6; tentatively, D is TRBD1 (5 bases). The CDR3 is made up of 15 amino acids. Germline-derived CDR1 and CDR2 are SGHVS and FQNEAQ. V was pared by 2 bases and J by 10 bases, with 15 bases between.

This chain joins TRBV28 and TRBJ2-5, with D perhaps TRBD1 (6 bases). V lost 8 bases, J lost 2 bases, and 21 bases lay in between. Germline values: CDR1 MDHEN, CDR2 SYDVKM. The CDR3 runs 16 residues. Written as DNA, the CDR3 is TGTGCCAGCGGACCGGGACACCCTGGGCAACAAGAGACCCAGTACTTC. Translation: CASGPGHPGQQETQYF.

This clone was observed a handful of times. The chain joins TRBV10-3 to TRBJ1-4, with D possibly matching TRBD1 (5 bases). The CDR3 consists of 13 residues. Germline values: CDR1 ENHRY, CDR2 SYGVKD. V dropped 3 bases and J dropped 3 bases, with 5 bases sitting between them. The CDR3 DNA reads TGTGCCATCAGTGACAGGGCTAATGAAAAACTGTTTTTT. Its translation: CAISDRANEKLFF.

The J gene is TRBJ1-2, the V gene TRBV6-2 or TRBV6-3; 10 positions agree with TRBD1. After removal of 2 bases from V and 2 bases from J, the junction contained 8 bases not matched to a gene. The CDR3 has 17 residues. From germline, CDR1 is MNHEY and CDR2 SVGEGT. CDR3 nucleotide sequence: TGTGCCAGCAGTTACCGTCCCGGGACAGGGGAGAACTATGGCTACACCTTC. Encoded protein: CASSYRPGTGENYGYTF.

This clone was counted only a few times. This chain uses TRBV6-6 with TRBJ2-7; a weak D match, TRBD2 (5 bases). This CDR3 has 14 residues. V gave up 2 bases and J gave up 5 bases, with 13 bases separating them. The germline V gene has CDR1 MNHNY and CDR2 SVGAGI (reference sequence). DNA of the CDR3: TGTGCCAGCAGTTACGGCGGGTCTATCAACGAGCAGTACTTC. This encodes CASSYGGSINEQYF.

This sequence joins TRBV5-6 and TRBJ1-5; 9 nucleotides align to TRBD1. CDR1 and CDR2 (germline): SGHDT, YYEEEE. The J segment lost 4 bases and the V segment lost 4 bases, leaving 6 bases of the junction unmatched. This CDR3 has 15 amino acids. The CDR3 nucleotides are TGTGCCAGCAGCATTACAGGGGGCTATAATCAGCCCCAGCATTTT. The encoded protein is CASSITGGYNQPQHF. Filled out from reference TRBV5-6 and TRBJ1-5, the complete variable domain reads DAGVTQSPTHLIKTRGQQVTLRCSPKSGHDTVSWYQQALGQGPQFIFQYYEEEERQRGNFPDRFSGHQFPNYSSELNVNALLLGDSALYLCASSITGGYNQPQHFGDGTRLSIL.

Many counts were recorded for this clone. This rearrangement joins TRBV24-1 to TRBJ2-2, with a weak D call TRBD1 (6 bases). Trimming pared 9 bases from V and 2 bases from J, leaving 9 bases between. The CDR3 has 13 amino acids. Looked up from germline, CDR1 is KGHDR and CDR2 is SFDVKD. CDR3: CATLDSNTGELFF. Here the CDR3 DNA reads TGTGCCACCCTGGACAGTAACACCGGGGAGCTGTTTTTT.

This clone has only one observation. The chain combines TRBV12-3 or TRBV12-4 with TRBJ1-5; no definite D call. This CDR3 has 13 residues. V was clipped by 5 bases and J by 3 bases, with 8 bases between them. For the CDR3, the DNA is TGTGCCAGCAGTCCCGGGTCCAATCAGCCCCAGCATTTT. Translated: CASSPGSNQPQHF.

The genes are TRBV4-3 and TRBJ2-5; 10 bases agree with TRBD1. J was trimmed by 4 bases and V by 1 base; bases with no gene match: 6. Germline loops: CDR1 LGHNA, CDR2 YSLEER. The CDR3 is 16 amino acids. The chain's CDR3 is CASSQATTGGIETQYF. CDR3 DNA sequence: TGCGCCAGCAGCCAAGCTACGACAGGGGGCATAGAGACCCAGTACTTC.

The rearrangement joins TRBV20-1 to TRBJ2-1; 7 nucleotides agree with TRBD2. Germline V gene lookup returns CDR1 DFQATT and CDR2 SNEGSKA (reference sequence). The V and J ends lost 3 bases and 2 bases, in that order; junction bases with no gene match: 4. The CDR3 has 14 amino acids. CDR3 bases: TGCAGTGCTAGTCCCCTAGCGGCCTACAATGAGCAGTTCTTC. Translating it yields CSASPLAAYNEQFF.

This clone appeared a single time. The chain joins TRBV2 to TRBJ1-4; tentatively, D is TRBD1 (5 bases). The CDR3 consists of 14 residues. The V end was cut by 4 bases, the J end by 6 bases, with 12 bases between. CDR1 is SNHLY, CDR2 FYNNEI, per germline. CDR3 nucleotides: TGTGCCAGCAGTGTTAACAGGAGATATGAAAAACTGTTTTTT. It translates to CASSVNRRYEKLFF.